This section outlines one T cell receptor beta chain sequence together with its context. Its antigen is still unknown. It may be a read error: a sequence one base away is much more abundant. Genomic DNA provided the template from which TCR beta VDJ and CDR3 profiles were obtained. From the reads, TCRdb called clonotypes with MiXCR, one entry per CDR3 protein. Among approximately 180,000 distinct CDR3 sequences listed, roughly 50% were seen once. These data originate in a study of CD8+CD57+ T cells in acquired aplastic anemia. As for the study in general: Sorted CD4+ and CD8+ cells gave an average of roughly 3.2 ug of DNA.

Patients selected for sequencing had displayed CD8+CD57+ cell expansion by flow cytometry. All participating patients were living with severe acquired aplastic anemia. Study-wide results and caveats: CD8+ Simpson's diversity in patients was not significantly different from that in controls. Between patients and controls, about 30 CD8+ CDR3 sequences were found in common.

The V gene lost 4 bases and the J gene lost 4 bases, with 14 bases spanning the gap. The CDR3 sequence is 15 residues long. Germline V CDR1 and CDR2: LGHDT, YNNKEL (reference sequence). Sequenced sample: sorted CD4+, CD8+, or CD8+CD57+ T cells (not recorded which) from PBMCs. The TCR originated in a human donor with aplastic anemia. The rearrangement uses TRBV3-1 and TRBJ2-1; a weak D match, TRBD2 (6 bases). This chain's CDR3 is CASSPTIGGYNEQFF. The CDR3 nucleotides are TGTGCCAGCAGCCCAACTATCGGGGGATACAATGAGCAGTTCTTC.